This TCR beta chain stems from a study of patients and donors after allogeneic stem cell transplantation. The V end was cut by 5 bases, the J end by 0 bases, with 14 bases between. CDR3 length: 15 amino acids. The V gene's germline CDR1 is PRHDT and CDR2 FYEKMQ (reference sequence). TCRdb re-derived calls from the RT-PCR reads in MiXCR, one entry per CDR3 protein. In the table there are about a million distinct CDR3 sequences, about 20% of which are singletons. The sequenced sample consisted of blood, either unsorted or a sorted T cell fraction (not recorded which). The gene calls are TRBV13 and TRBJ2-7, with a possible D match to TRBD1 (5 bases). The sequence derives from a human donor who was either an allogeneic HSCT recipient or a stem cell or donor lymphocyte infusion donor (not recorded which). It is not recorded whose cells these are; they may come from a transplant donor. DNA for the CDR3: TGTGCCAGCAGCCCCCCTCCGACAGCCTCCTACGAGCAGTACTTC. As protein: CASSPPPTASYEQYF.